This TCR beta chain was obtained from a study of blood T cell repertoires in COVID-19. Study-level information: Samples of COVID-19 (acute and convalescent) were obtained from the United States, Italy and Spain. PBMCs, B-cell-depleted T cells, or T cells provided the cDNA or gDNA that made up the material.

In the authors' methods: Reference gene primers were amplified, and this amplification served to estimate nucleated cell counts. This table comes from immunoSEQ multiplex PCR, and its TCRdb copy is limited to in-frame clones, with some not included. That table is the source of V, J and clone size, and D and trimming were worked out from the DNA. The sample consists of 43,000 or so clones, around four fifths of them appearing once. V was pared by 3 bases and J by 1 base, with 13 bases between. Germline V gene sequence: CDR1 GTSNPN, CDR2 SVGIG (reference sequence). The CDR3 runs to 14 residues. Material: peripheral blood. V is TRBV30 and J is TRBJ2-7; possibly TRBD1 for D (6 bases). The clonotype originates from a woman aged 80 or over with acute or convalescent COVID-19. The CDR3 DNA reads as TGTGCCTGGAGCCGCGGAACAGGGTCCTACGAGCAGTACTTC. Protein product: CAWSRGTGSYEQYF.